Below, 15 T cell receptor beta chains from the same sample are listed, as sequenced in a study of radiation and T cells in renal cell carcinoma. As to treatment: 15 Gy SBRT to primary tumor, nephrectomy 4 weeks later. Produced via immunoSEQ multiplex PCR; TCRdb's table is partial and in-frame only. Of under 20,000 clones listed, roughly 62% were seen once; the top ten hold approximately 12%. Here the sequenced sample was tumor tissue, taken from a patient whose treatment included radiotherapy and nephrectomy. These TCRs come from a woman aged 70-85 years with renal cell carcinoma.

The chain joins TRBV6-5 to TRBJ2-3, with no clear D. The length of the CDR3 is 13 residues. Trimming stripped 5 bases from V and 2 bases from J, with 8 bases between. Per germline, CDR1 MNHEY and CDR2 SVGAGI. DNA for the CDR3: TGTGCCAGCAGTGCACCACACACAGATACGCAGTATTTT. Translated, it gives CASSAPHTDTQYF.

A note on this clone: Other DNA sequences in the same sample also yield this CDR3. The V gene is TRBV6-1, the J gene TRBJ1-3; no reliable D call. The V gene's germline CDR1 is MNHNS and CDR2 SASEGT. The CDR3 contains 13 residues. V was cut by 2 bases and J by 3 bases, with 5 bases left in between. Here the CDR3 reads CASSERGGNTIYF. CDR3 sequence (DNA): TGTGCCAGCAGTGAAAGAGGTGGAAACACCATATATTTT.

The J gene is TRBJ2-5, the V gene TRBV28; TRBD2 agrees at 7 bases. V trimming: 5 bases; J trimming: 1 base; junction bases outside the gene matches: 16. CDR1 and CDR2 (germline): MDHEN, SYDVKM. CDR3 size: 18 residues. For the CDR3, the DNA is TGTGCCAGCAGTCGAAGTTTAGGACTAGGAAGCTTCCAAGAGACCCAGTACTTC. Translated: CASSRSLGLGSFQETQYF.

This clone has a handful of counts. The chain carries TRBV10-3 and TRBJ1-5; D is unresolved. V was clipped by 6 bases and J by 7 bases, with 22 bases between them. Per germline, CDR1 ENHRY and CDR2 SYGVKD. The CDR3 has 16 amino acids. The CDR3 sequence is CAISLSPPSSEQPQHF. CDR3 DNA sequence: TGTGCCATCAGCCTGTCTCCTCCAAGTAGCGAGCAGCCCCAGCATTTT.

The V and J genes are TRBV27 and TRBJ2-3; 11 nucleotides line up with TRBD2. The CDR3 has 16 amino acids. The V gene's germline CDR1 is MNHEY and CDR2 SMNVEV (reference sequence). The junction had 11 bases not matched to a gene; V was cut back by 8 bases and J by 4 bases. This CDR3 is CASRRLAGNVSDTQYF. Written as DNA, the CDR3 is TGTGCCAGCCGGCGACTAGCGGGGAACGTCTCAGATACGCAGTATTTT.

This clone was seen only a few times. V gene TRBV6-5 combines with J gene TRBJ1-2; 7 bases fit TRBD1. V trimming: 0 bases; J trimming: 3 bases; junction bases outside the gene matches: 7. The CDR3 extends over 16 amino acids. CDR1 MNHEY and CDR2 SVGAGI come from the germline V gene. As DNA, the CDR3 is TGTGCCAGCAGTTACTCGACTCGACAGGGATACTATGGCTACACCTTC. The encoded protein is CASSYSTRQGYYGYTF.

The chain employs TRBV10-3 and TRBJ1-1; a weak D match, TRBD1 (5 bases). The CDR3 loop spans 12 amino acids. V dropped 10 bases and J dropped 7 bases, with 16 bases sitting between them. The germline V gene encodes CDR1 ENHRY and CDR2 SYGVKD. CDR3 nucleotides: TGTGCCACCGGAAGTACAGGACTTGAAGCTTTCTTT. As protein: CATGSTGLEAFF.

This rearrangement joins TRBV5-1 to TRBJ1-2; no clear D. Trimming stripped 2 bases from V and 0 bases from J, with 5 bases between. The CDR3 runs 13 residues. Per the germline V gene, CDR1 is SGHRS and CDR2 is YFSETQ. This CDR3 is CASSFETNYGYTF. CDR3 sequence (DNA): TGCGCCAGCAGCTTTGAAACTAACTATGGCTACACCTTC.

The gene calls are TRBV5-1 and TRBJ1-4; D may be TRBD1 (5 bases). The CDR3 sequence is 16 residues long. Germline V gene sequence: CDR1 SGHRS, CDR2 YFSETQ. Trimming stripped 0 bases from V and 4 bases from J, with 13 bases between. DNA of the CDR3: TGCGCCAGCAGCTTGGAAGGATGGGGGGATAATGAAAAACTGTTTTTT. Translated, it gives CASSLEGWGDNEKLFF.

This clone was counted a few times. CDR3 protein: CASGRTENTEAFF. In nucleotides, the CDR3 is TGTGCCAGCGGAAGGACGGAGAACACTGAAGCTTTCTTT. The rearrangement links TRBV11-2 to TRBJ1-1, with no clear D. Trimming took 8 bases from V and 1 from J, leaving 11 bases between them. The CDR3 is 13 residues long. CDR1 and CDR2 from the germline V gene are SGHAT and FQNNGV.

This sequence joins TRBV7-9 and TRBJ2-1; 9 nucleotides match TRBD2. This CDR3 has 16 residues. Per germline, CDR1 SEHNR and CDR2 FQNEAQ (reference sequence). J gave up 7 bases and V 1 base, and 8 bases lay outside the gene matches. The CDR3 DNA reads as TGTGCCAGCAGCTTAGTGGGCGGGGGGGCCTGGAATGAGCAGTTCTTC. Its protein is CASSLVGGGAWNEQFF.

This chain connects TRBV27 to TRBJ2-1; 14 bases match TRBD2. J lost 8 bases, V lost 7 bases, and 10 bases had no gene match. Germline assignment: CDR1 MNHEY and CDR2 SMNVEV (reference sequence). This CDR3 has 16 residues. This CDR3 is CASTPFGTSGGYEQFF. The DNA for the CDR3 is TGTGCCAGCACCCCATTTGGGACTAGCGGGGGCTATGAGCAGTTCTTC.

In its sample, this clone was seen a few times. This chain joins TRBV27 and TRBJ1-2; 7 bases are shared with TRBD1. In germline, CDR1 is MNHEY, CDR2 SMNVEV (reference sequence). V was clipped by 3 bases and J by 6 bases; unmatched bases: 7. The CDR3 loop spans 14 amino acids. The CDR3 here is CASSFSTGLDGYTF. The CDR3 DNA reads TGTGCCAGCAGTTTTTCGACAGGGTTGGATGGCTACACCTTC.

The chain combines TRBV28 with TRBJ1-1; no definite D call. The CDR3 is 11 residues long. V was trimmed by 10 bases and J by 0 bases, leaving 6 bases between them. Germline values: CDR1 MDHEN, CDR2 SYDVKM. The CDR3 protein is CAIRMNTEAFF. As DNA, the CDR3 is TGTGCCATCCGTATGAACACTGAAGCTTTCTTT. Using reference TRBV28 and TRBJ1-1 for the parts outside the CDR3, the full variable domain is DVKVTQSSRYLVKRTGEKVFLECVQDMDHENMFWYRQDPGLGLRLIYFSYDVKMKEKGDIPEGYSVSREKKERFSLILESASTNQTSMYLCAIRMNTEAFFGQGTRLTVV.

V and J are TRBV27 and TRBJ2-2, with a tentative D call TRBD1 (5 bases). Germline loops: CDR1 MNHEY, CDR2 SMNVEV (reference sequence). The CDR3 runs to 14 residues. V gave up 3 bases and J gave up 7 bases, with 12 bases separating them. The CDR3 DNA sequence: TGTGCCAGCAGTTTGCAGGGTTTGATCGGGGAGCTGTTTTTT. It specifies CASSLQGLIGELFF.